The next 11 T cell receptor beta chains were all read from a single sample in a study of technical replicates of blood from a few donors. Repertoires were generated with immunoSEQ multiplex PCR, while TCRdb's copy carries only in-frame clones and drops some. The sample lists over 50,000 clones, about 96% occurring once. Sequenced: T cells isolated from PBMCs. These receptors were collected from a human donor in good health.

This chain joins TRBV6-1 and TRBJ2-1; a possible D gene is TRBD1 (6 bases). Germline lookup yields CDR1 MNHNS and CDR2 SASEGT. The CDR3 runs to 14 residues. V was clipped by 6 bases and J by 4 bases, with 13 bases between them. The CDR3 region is CASSYGTKYNEQFF. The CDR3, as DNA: TGTGCCAGCAGCTACGGGACAAAATACAATGAGCAGTTCTTC.

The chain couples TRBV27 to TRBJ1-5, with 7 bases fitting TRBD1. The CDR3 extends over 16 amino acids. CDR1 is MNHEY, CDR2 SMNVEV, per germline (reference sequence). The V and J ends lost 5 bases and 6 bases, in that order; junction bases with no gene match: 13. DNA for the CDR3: TGTGCCAGCAGTCCCCGTTCCGGGACAGCTCCTCAGCCCCAGCATTTT. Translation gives CASSPRSGTAPQPQHF.

The CDR3 sequence: CASGLKQGTNNEQFF. CDR3 DNA: TGTGCCAGCGGCTTGAAACAGGGTACCAACAATGAGCAGTTCTTC. This chain joins TRBV28 and TRBJ2-1; D is possibly TRBD1 (6 bases). The CDR3 is 15 residues long. V was trimmed by 8 bases and J by 5 bases, leaving 19 bases between them. The V gene's germline CDR1 is MDHEN and CDR2 SYDVKM.

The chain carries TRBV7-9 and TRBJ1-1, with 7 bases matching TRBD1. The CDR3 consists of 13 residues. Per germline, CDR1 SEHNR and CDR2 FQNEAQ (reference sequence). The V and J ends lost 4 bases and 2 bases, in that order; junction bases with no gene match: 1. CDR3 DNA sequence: TGTGCCAGCAGCTGGACAGGAAACACTGAAGCTTTCTTT. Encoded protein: CASSWTGNTEAFF.

CDR3 coding DNA: TGCGCCAGCAGCTTGGATTTGACAGCTAGCACAGATACGCAGTATTTT. It codes for CASSLDLTASTDTQYF. J is TRBJ2-3 and V is TRBV5-1, with D tentatively TRBD1 (5 bases). Trimming removed 0 bases from V and 0 bases from J, with 11 bases in between. The CDR3 covers 16 residues. Germline assignment: CDR1 SGHRS and CDR2 YFSETQ.

The CDR3 spells CATEGDSYEQYF. The CDR3 region has the DNA TGCGCCACCGAGGGGGACTCCTACGAGCAGTACTTC. The V call is TRBV10-1, the J call TRBJ2-7; tentatively, D is TRBD1 (6 bases). The germline V gene has CDR1 WNHNN and CDR2 SYGVQD (reference sequence). The V end lost 10 bases, the J end lost 0 bases, and 10 bases lay between the germline ends. The CDR3 extends over 12 amino acids.

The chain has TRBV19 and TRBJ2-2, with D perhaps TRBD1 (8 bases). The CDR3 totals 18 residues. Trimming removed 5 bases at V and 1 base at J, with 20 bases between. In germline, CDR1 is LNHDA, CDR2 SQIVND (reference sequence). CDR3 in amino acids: CASSPWTGRAWNTGELFF. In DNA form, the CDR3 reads TGTGCCAGTAGTCCCTGGACAGGGAGGGCGTGGAACACCGGGGAGCTGTTTTTT.

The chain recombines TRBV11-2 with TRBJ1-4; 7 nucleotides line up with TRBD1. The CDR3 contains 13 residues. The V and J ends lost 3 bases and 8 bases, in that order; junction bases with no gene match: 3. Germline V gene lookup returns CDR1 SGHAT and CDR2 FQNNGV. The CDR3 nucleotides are TGTGCCAGCAGCTTGGGACAGAAGGAAAAACTGTTTTTT. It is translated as CASSLGQKEKLFF.

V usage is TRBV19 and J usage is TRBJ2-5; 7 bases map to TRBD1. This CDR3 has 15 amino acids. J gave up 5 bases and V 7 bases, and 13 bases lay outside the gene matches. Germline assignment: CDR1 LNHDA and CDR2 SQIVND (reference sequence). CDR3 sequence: CASKGLLQGSETQYF. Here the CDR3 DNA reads TGTGCCAGTAAAGGGCTCCTACAGGGGTCGGAGACCCAGTACTTC. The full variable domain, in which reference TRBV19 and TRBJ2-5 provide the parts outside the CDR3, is DGGITQSPKYLFRKEGQNVTLSCEQNLNHDAMYWYRQDPGQGLRLIYYSQIVNDFQKGDIAEGYSVSREKKESFPLTVTSAQKNPTAFYLCASKGLLQGSETQYFGPGTRLLVL.

The CDR3 here is CSANKGVEQFF. Written as DNA, the CDR3 is TGCAGTGCTAATAAGGGGGTTGAGCAGTTCTTC. V is TRBV20-1 and J is TRBJ2-1, with D perhaps matching TRBD1 (6 bases). CDR3 size: 11 residues. Per germline, CDR1 DFQATT and CDR2 SNEGSKA (reference sequence). The V gene lost 4 bases and the J gene lost 9 bases, with 10 bases spanning the gap.

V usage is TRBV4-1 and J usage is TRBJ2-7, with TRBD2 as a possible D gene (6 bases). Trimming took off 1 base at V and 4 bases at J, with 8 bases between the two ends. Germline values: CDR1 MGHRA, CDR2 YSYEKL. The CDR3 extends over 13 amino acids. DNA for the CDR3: TGCGCCAGCAGCCAAGGGGGGGAGTACGAGCAGTACTTC. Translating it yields CASSQGGEYEQYF.